This entry lists 16 T cell receptor beta chains sequenced from one sample in a study of molecular identifiers for immune sequencing clone quantification. TCRdb recomputed calls from the PCR reads with MiXCR, one row per CDR3 protein. The table includes roughly 630,000 distinct CDR3 sequences, around 25% detected once. Sequences were obtained from naive CD8+ T cells from blood, with Jurkat cell RNA spiked in. Subset specified: FACS-sorted CD8+CD4-CCR7+CD45RA+ naive T cells. The source of these receptors is a human donor in good health. Some libraries in this study had Jurkat cell RNA spiked in.

This clonotype came up a few times. The chain carries TRBV19 and TRBJ2-6, with 8 bases matching TRBD1. Germline assignment: CDR1 LNHDA and CDR2 SQIVND (reference sequence). CDR3 length: 17 residues. V lost 7 bases, J lost 5 bases, and 13 bases stayed unmatched. CDR3 residues: CASTRRPGQGWANVLTF. Here the CDR3 DNA reads TGTGCCAGTACCCGAAGACCCGGACAGGGCTGGGCCAACGTCCTGACTTTC. Using reference TRBV19 and TRBJ2-6 for the parts outside the CDR3, the full variable domain is DGGITQSPKYLFRKEGQNVTLSCEQNLNHDAMYWYRQDPGQGLRLIYYSQIVNDFQKGDIAEGYSVSREKKESFPLTVTSAQKNPTAFYLCASTRRPGQGWANVLTFGAGSRLTVL.

DNA of the CDR3: TGTGCCAGCAGCCAAGATCGGTTCCTTAGCTACGAGCAGTACTTC. Protein: CASSQDRFLSYEQYF. The chain is built from TRBV14 and TRBJ2-7, with D unresolved. The CDR3 is 15 amino acids. V lost 0 bases and J 3 bases, leaving 12 bases between the germline ends. The V gene's germline CDR1 is SGHDN and CDR2 FVKESK.

About this clonotype itself: Just one base apart from a much larger clone, this may be a read error. The chain carries TRBV30 and TRBJ2-7; 11 bases are shared with TRBD1. This CDR3 comprises 12 residues. Germline CDR1 and CDR2: GTSNPN and SVGIG (reference sequence). The CDR3 sequence: CASDRGLREQHF. In DNA form, the CDR3 reads TGTGCCTCGGACAGGGGGCTAAGGGAGCAGCACTTC.

On this clonotype itself: One base away lies a much larger clone, so this may be a sequencing read error. This chain connects TRBV5-3 to TRBJ1-2; D remains ambiguous. TRBV5-3 is classed as an ORF, of uncertain function. Trimming removed 8 bases from V and 4 bases from J, with 21 bases in between. This CDR3 is 15 amino acids long. The CDR3 DNA reads as TGTGCCAGCAGCCCGGACTTGTGCTCTGGCTATGGCTACACCTTC. Protein sequence: CASSPDLCSGYGYTF.

J is TRBJ2-5 and V is TRBV6-1; no clear D gene. The CDR3 has 14 amino acids. The germline gives CDR1 MNHNS, CDR2 SASEGT. V lost 2 bases, J lost 0 bases, and 7 bases lay in between. The DNA for the CDR3 is TGTGCCAGCAGTGAAAGTCACTACCAAGAGACCCAGTACTTC. Encoded protein: CASSESHYQETQYF.

This clonotype appeared once. At one boundary the junction diverges from the germline segment, which might be a read error. This chain joins TRBV11-2 and TRBJ2-5, with no clear D. The V gene's germline CDR1 is SGHAT and CDR2 FQNNGV. This CDR3 has 14 amino acids. CDR3 residues: CASSLGYYQEPQYF. As DNA, the CDR3 is TGTGCCAGCAGCTTAGGGTATTACCAAGAGCCCCAGTACTTC.

This clonotype was picked up a small number of times. The chain recombines TRBV12-3 or TRBV12-4 with TRBJ1-6; a possible D gene is TRBD1 (6 bases). The CDR3 is made up of 15 amino acids. The germline V and J ends were trimmed by 6 bases and 7 bases, with 16 bases remaining between them. The CDR3 loop is CASRRRAGENSPLHF. In DNA, the CDR3 is TGTGCCAGCAGACGCCGGGCAGGGGAAAATTCACCCCTCCACTTT.

A remark on this clonotype: A much larger clone differs from this one at a single base, so this may be a read error. The V gene is TRBV12-3 or TRBV12-4, the J gene TRBJ2-2; D call uncertain. The CDR3 is 11 residues long. The CDR3 protein is CVSSNAGELFF. DNA of the CDR3: TGTGTCAGCAGTAACGCCGGGGAGCTGTTTTTT.

This clonotype was recorded many times. J is TRBJ2-7 and V is TRBV28; D may match TRBD1 or TRBD2 (6 bases each). The CDR3 totals 14 residues. Trimming removed 3 bases at V and 4 bases at J, with 13 bases between. The germline V gene has CDR1 MDHEN and CDR2 SYDVKM. CDR3 coding DNA: TGTGCCAGCAGTTTGGGGGGACATCAGTACGAGCAGTACTTC. Translation gives CASSLGGHQYEQYF.

In this sample, this clonotype turned up a few times. The chain has TRBV6-1 and TRBJ2-7, with 9 bases aligning to TRBD1. The trim removed 0 bases at V and 1 base at J, leaving 10 bases unmatched. This CDR3 region has 18 residues. CDR1 and CDR2 (germline): MNHNS, SASEGT. In DNA form, the CDR3 reads TGTGCCAGCAGTGAAGCGCTTCGGACAGGGGTAATTTCCTACGAGCAGTACTTC. It is translated as CASSEALRTGVISYEQYF.

The chain couples TRBV27 to TRBJ2-7, with D uncertain. From germline, CDR1 is MNHEY and CDR2 SMNVEV (reference sequence). V was shortened by 4 bases and J by 4 bases, with 11 bases between the two germline ends. There are 13 residues in the CDR3. This CDR3 is CASSWSQSYEQYF. For the CDR3, the DNA is TGTGCCAGCAGTTGGAGCCAATCATACGAGCAGTACTTC.

This clonotype was seen a handful of times. The V and J genes are TRBV6-2 or TRBV6-3 and TRBJ2-7; 8 bases are shared with TRBD1. After removal of 1 base from V and 5 bases from J, the junction contained 4 bases not matched to a gene. From germline, CDR1 is MNHEY and CDR2 SVGEGT. CDR3 length: 14 residues. The CDR3 protein is CASSYYRGLDEQYF. The CDR3, as DNA: TGTGCCAGCAGTTACTACAGGGGGTTGGACGAGCAGTACTTC.

This sequence joins TRBV7-9 and TRBJ1-3; D gene ambiguous. CDR3 length equals 13 residues. CDR1 and CDR2 from the germline V gene are SEHNR and FQNEAQ (reference sequence). CDR3 nucleotides: TGTGCTAGTAATACTCCCTCTGGAAACACCATATATTTT. It codes for CASNTPSGNTIYF.

This clonotype showed up many times. The V gene is TRBV13, the J gene TRBJ1-1; the match to TRBD1 covers 7 bases. CDR1 and CDR2 from the germline V gene are PRHDT and FYEKMQ (reference sequence). CDR3 length: 11 residues. V dropped 5 bases and J dropped 10; count of bases not matched to a gene: 4. The DNA for the CDR3 is TGTGCCAGCAGCGCAACAGGGGTAGCTTTCTTT. Its translation: CASSATGVAFF. Full variable domain (remainder filled in from reference TRBV13 and TRBJ1-1): AAGVIQSPRHLIKEKRETATLKCYPIPRHDTVYWYQQGPGQDPQFLISFYEKMQSDKGSIPDRFSAQQFSDYHSELNMSSLELGDSALYFCASSATGVAFFGQGTRLTVV.

The chain recombines TRBV20-1 with TRBJ2-5; 15 bases are shared with TRBD2. V was clipped by 6 bases and J by 1 base; unmatched bases: 12. The germline V gene encodes CDR1 DFQATT and CDR2 SNEGSKA (reference sequence). The CDR3 spans 18 residues. CDR3 sequence reads: CSANLIGLAGGPQETQYF. The CDR3 coding sequence is TGCAGTGCCAATCTTATTGGACTAGCGGGGGGGCCCCAAGAGACCCAGTACTTC.

The chain couples TRBV5-5 to TRBJ2-2, with 7 positions matching TRBD1. Germline CDR1 and CDR2: SGHKS and YYEKEE (reference sequence). V shed 0 bases and J 1 base; nucleotides not matched to a gene: 3. The CDR3 has 16 amino acids. The CDR3 bases are TGTGCCAGCAGCTTGGCGGGACAGCTGAACACCGGGGAGCTGTTTTTT. Its protein is CASSLAGQLNTGELFF.